Reported below is one T cell receptor beta chain. This sample was included in a study of technical replicates of blood from a few donors. The method was immunoSEQ multiplex PCR; TCRdb's version includes in-frame clones alone and lacks a portion of them. Altogether approximately 70,000 clones are present, approximately 89% being singletons, with the ten largest covering approximately 4.8%. Trimming at V came to 3 bases and at J to 4 bases, leaving 3 bases not matched to a gene. Germline-derived CDR1 and CDR2 are SGHNT and YYREEE (reference sequence). The CDR3 consists of 13 residues. The chain is built from TRBV5-4 and TRBJ1-1, with TRBD1 matching over 7 bases. The sample consisted of PBMCs. The origin of this receptor is a human donor in good health. Some clones in this sample may be carry-over from other donors' samples. CDR3 DNA sequence: TGTGCCAGCAGCTCTCAGGGGGTCACTGAAGCTTTCTTT. It codes for CASSSQGVTEAFF.